Presented here are 18 T cell receptor beta chains from one specimen sequenced in a study of shared clonotypes between healthy human individuals. Clones were sequenced by immunoSEQ multiplex PCR, and TCRdb holds only the in-frame ones, with some missing. The sample lists under 600,000 clones; roughly 79% were seen once. The sequenced sample was PBMCs. Receptors originate from a woman aged 35 to 49 in good health. Some clones in this sample may be carry-over from other donors' samples.

V is TRBV9 and J is TRBJ1-1; 7 bases map to TRBD1. After removal of 0 bases from V and 4 bases from J, the junction contained 6 bases not matched to a gene. CDR3 length: 15 amino acids. CDR1 is SGDLS, CDR2 YYNGEE, per germline. The CDR3 DNA reads TGTGCCAGCAGCGTAGAAGGACAGGTGGGCACTGAAGCTTTCTTT. Protein: CASSVEGQVGTEAFF.

A note on this clone: This may come from a read error, since a much larger clone is one base off. V is TRBV10-3 and J is TRBJ1-5; 10 nucleotides agree with TRBD1. The CDR3 runs 17 residues. The V gene end was trimmed by 0 bases and the J gene end by 8 bases; junction bases not matched to a gene: 10. Germline CDR1 is ENHRY and CDR2 is SYGVKD. CDR3 residues: CAISESVMGQGYKPQHF. The CDR3 nucleotides read TGTGCCATCAGTGAGTCGGTGATGGGACAGGGGTATAAGCCCCAGCATTTT.

The rearrangement uses TRBV4-3 and TRBJ2-1; D is unresolved. V gave up 2 bases and J gave up 0 bases, with 8 bases separating them. The length of the CDR3 is 15 residues. From germline, CDR1 is LGHNA and CDR2 YSLEER. The CDR3 region is CASSQSLNSYNEQFF. The CDR3 bases are TGCGCCAGCAGCCAATCCCTAAACTCCTACAATGAGCAGTTCTTC.

With regard to this clone: Since a far larger clone is one base different, this is likely a read error. The gene calls are TRBV21-1 and TRBJ2-7; the tabulated D call, TRBD2, remains unverified against the DNA. TRBV21-1 is a pseudogene segment. This CDR3 is 15 amino acids long. The CDR3 spells CAGSKDAAGAEEQYF. The CDR3 coding sequence is TGTGCCGGCAGCAAAGACGCAGCGGGAGCGGAAGAGCAGTACTTC.

The rearrangement links TRBV5-1 to TRBJ1-2; 7 nucleotides align to TRBD1. Looked up from germline, CDR1 is SGHRS and CDR2 is YFSETQ. The V segment lost 2 bases and the J segment 6 bases; nucleotides outside the gene matches: 10. This CDR3 contains 15 residues. CDR3 nucleotide sequence: TGCGCCAGCAGCTTCGGGACAGAAACGCCCAATGGCTACACCTTC. This translates into CASSFGTETPNGYTF.

V usage is TRBV2 and J usage is TRBJ2-5, with a weak D call TRBD1 (6 bases). The CDR3 extends over 13 amino acids. Germline V CDR1 and CDR2: SNHLY, FYNNEI. V was clipped by 8 bases and J by 2 bases, with 12 bases between them. CDR3 DNA: TGTGCCAGCGAAGTACAGGGACAAGAGACCCAGTACTTC. Translation: CASEVQGQETQYF.

As for this clone: A far larger clone is one base from this, pointing to a likely read error. The chain joins TRBV20-1 to TRBJ1-2; D possibly corresponds to TRBD1 (5 bases). There are 11 residues in the CDR3. The V gene's germline CDR1 is DFQATT and CDR2 SNEGSKA (reference sequence). The ends were cut back, 6 bases at V and 5 bases at J, with 10 bases in the middle. The CDR3 loop is CSADSAYGYTF. DNA for the CDR3: TGCAGTGCCGACAGTGCGTATGGCTACACCTTC.

The chain combines TRBV5-4 with TRBJ2-5, with 7 bases aligning to TRBD1. The V and J ends lost 4 bases and 2 bases, in that order; junction bases with no gene match: 8. Germline values: CDR1 SGHNT, CDR2 YYREEE (reference sequence). This CDR3 has 15 residues. The CDR3 sequence is CASSPRGTLQETQYF. CDR3 DNA sequence: TGTGCCAGCAGCCCCAGGGGGACCCTTCAAGAGACCCAGTACTTC. The whole variable domain, filled in from reference TRBV5-4 and TRBJ2-5, reads ETGVTQSPTHLIKTRGQQVTLRCSSQSGHNTVSWYQQALGQGPQFIFQYYREEENGRGNFPPRFSGLQFPNYSSELNVNALELDDSALYLCASSPRGTLQETQYFGPGTRLLVL.

The chain employs TRBV4-3 and TRBJ1-1; TRBD1 matches 8 bases. Unmatched junction bases numbered 2, after V lost 2 bases and J lost 3 bases. Germline V lookup: CDR1 LGHNA, CDR2 YSLEER. This CDR3 has 14 residues. CDR3: CASSQTGGDTEAFF. CDR3 nucleotide sequence: TGCGCCAGCAGCCAAACAGGGGGGGACACTGAAGCTTTCTTT.

The genes are TRBV15 and TRBJ1-5, with 7 positions matching TRBD1. J was trimmed by 7 bases and V by 8 bases; bases with no gene match: 11. CDR3 length: 14 amino acids. CDR1 and CDR2 from the germline V gene are LNHNV and YYDKDF (reference sequence). The CDR3 DNA reads TGTGCCACCCGCGAAGGGGGCAGGGTACAGCCCCAGCATTTT. Translated, it gives CATREGGRVQPQHF.

The CDR3, as DNA: TGTGCCAGCAGCCTGACAGCGAACACCGGGGAGCTGTTTTTT. Translated, it gives CASSLTANTGELFF. V is TRBV11-1 and J is TRBJ2-2; maybe TRBD1 (5 bases). Germline V gene lookup returns CDR1 SGHAT and CDR2 FQDESV (reference sequence). The CDR3 loop spans 14 amino acids. The V gene lost 5 bases and the J gene lost 0 bases, with 7 bases spanning the gap.

The rearrangement joins TRBV11-2 to TRBJ2-7, with D maybe TRBD1 (6 bases). The CDR3 runs to 14 residues. Trimming removed 5 bases at V and 3 bases at J, with 14 bases between. Germline V gives CDR1 SGHAT, CDR2 FQNNGV. CDR3 sequence reads: CASSPQLRGYEQYF. The CDR3 nucleotides are TGTGCCAGCAGCCCCCAACTCAGGGGCTACGAGCAGTACTTC.

This chain uses TRBV4-1 with TRBJ1-1; maybe TRBD1 (5 bases). The V and J ends lost 4 bases and 0 bases respectively, with 18 bases between them. The V gene's germline CDR1 is MGHRA and CDR2 YSYEKL. The CDR3 runs 17 residues. CDR3 region: CASSRMKGQGLNTEAFF. CDR3 sequence (DNA): TGCGCCAGCAGCCGCATGAAAGGGCAGGGTCTGAACACTGAAGCTTTCTTT.

This chain joins TRBV7-9 and TRBJ2-3; no definite D call. V was shortened by 2 bases and J by 2 bases, with 17 bases between the two germline ends. Per germline, CDR1 SEHNR and CDR2 FQNEAQ (reference sequence). The CDR3 contains 17 residues. The CDR3 is CASSLNWGRATTDTQYF. CDR3 sequence (DNA): TGTGCCAGCAGCTTAAACTGGGGTCGAGCGACCACAGATACGCAGTATTTT.

This clone was found once. The rearrangement joins TRBV18 to TRBJ1-1; no firm D call. CDR1 and CDR2 (germline): KGHSH, LQKENI. The CDR3 length is 17 residues. Trimming removed 3 bases from V and 2 bases from J, with 19 bases in between. The CDR3 here is CASSPSNPRAFNTEAFF. CDR3 bases: TGTGCCAGCTCACCCTCGAACCCCCGGGCCTTCAACACTGAAGCTTTCTTT.

The sample holds a few counts of this clone. The genes are TRBV15 and TRBJ2-7, with 10 bases lining up with TRBD2. The CDR3 length is 16 residues. Germline values: CDR1 LNHNV, CDR2 YYDKDF (reference sequence). V lost 5 bases and J lost 2; bases outside the gene matches: 9. This CDR3 is CATSASRTSGTYEQYF. CDR3 in DNA: TGTGCCACCAGCGCCTCAAGGACTAGCGGTACCTACGAGCAGTACTTC.

The chain recombines TRBV9 with TRBJ2-1, with 8 nucleotides matching TRBD2. This CDR3 has 15 residues. After removal of 0 bases from V and 4 bases from J, the junction contained 3 bases not matched to a gene. The germline V gene encodes CDR1 SGDLS and CDR2 YYNGEE. CDR3 sequence (DNA): TGTGCCAGCAGCGTAGGGACTAGCAGGTACAATGAGCAGTTCTTC. Its translation: CASSVGTSRYNEQFF.

The sample holds many counts of this clone. The CDR3 loop reads CASTSGNILNNEQFF. CDR3 coding DNA: TGTGCCAGCACCTCCGGGAACATCCTAAACAATGAGCAGTTCTTC. The rearrangement joins TRBV28 to TRBJ2-1; D might be TRBD2 (5 bases). There are 15 residues in the CDR3. CDR1 and CDR2 (germline): MDHEN, SYDVKM. The V gene lost 7 bases and the J gene lost 5 bases, with 18 bases spanning the gap.